These 4 T cell receptor beta chains were sequenced from one sample in a study of identical twins. TCRdb recomputed calls from the 5' RACE reads with MiXCR, one row per CDR3 protein. Of hundreds of thousands of distinct CDR3 sequences listed, 10% to 15% were seen once; the top ten hold 1.5% to 2%. This sample also appeared in a second study, on yellow fever vaccine responses in identical twins.

Sequenced input: PBMCs. These receptors all come from a woman under 30 in good health.

This clonotype was observed many times. The rearrangement links TRBV6-1 to TRBJ1-1; D is ambiguous. CDR3 length equals 15 residues. Per germline, CDR1 MNHNS and CDR2 SASEGT. Between the trimmed V and J ends, which lost 1 base and 2 bases, there was a span of 11 bases. Written as DNA, the CDR3 is TGTGCCAGCAGTGAAGACGGTGGGAGCAACACTGAAGCTTTCTTT. It specifies CASSEDGGSNTEAFF.

J is TRBJ2-2 and V is TRBV5-3; D gene uncertain. TRBV5-3 is treated as an ORF (open reading frame) with a function not yet certain. This CDR3 has 13 amino acids. Trimming removed 9 bases at V and 4 bases at J, with 13 bases between. CDR3 DNA sequence: TGTGCCATGAGCCCTAGACCCACCGGGGAGCTGTTTTTT. Encoded protein: CAMSPRPTGELFF.

This clonotype was seen ten or more times. The chain links TRBV7-3 to TRBJ2-5; tentative D call: TRBD2 (5 bases). This CDR3 region has 15 residues. V was shortened by 1 base and J by 0 bases, with 9 bases between the two germline ends. From germline, CDR1 is SGHTA and CDR2 FQGTGA. The CDR3 nucleotides read TGTGCCAGCAGCTTAAATGGAGGACACCAAGAGACCCAGTACTTC. Translated, it gives CASSLNGGHQETQYF.

The chain combines TRBV7-2 with TRBJ2-3, with D tentatively TRBD1 (5 bases). The germline CDR1 and CDR2 sequences are SGHTA and FQGNSA. V lost 0 bases and J 5 bases, leaving 9 bases between the germline ends. The CDR3 contains 14 residues. The CDR3 DNA follows: TGTGCCAGCAGCTTAGCGGGGCCGAGAGATACGCAGTATTTT. It encodes CASSLAGPRDTQYF.